This T cell receptor beta chain is from a study of T cell repertoires in cytomegalovirus infection (dated by TCRdb to between 2019 and 2020). Study-level background: Donor HLA type was relevant to the analysis, because carriage of CMV infection together with the matching HLA type was indicated by public TCR beta signatures. What the research found in general, with its limitations: The ex vivo response was dominated by HLA-C-restricted CMV-specific TCR beta clonotypes, which also provided the single most frequent clonotype in two of eight donors. In both this cohort and an independent cohort of some 370 donors, the cumulative frequency of public TCR beta family members distinguished carriers of CMV infection plus the relevant HLA type.

As to this clonotype: Which antigen it targets is not known. Qualities for individual bases were not recorded, and no much larger clone is one base off.

Instrument on record: Illumina HiSeq 1500. TCRdb's own reprocessing of the public reads used fastp at Q25 and MiXCR and kept productive beta chains. Rows are combined by CDR3 protein, so each entry shows the most common genes and DNA. The sample table contains about 490,000 distinct CDR3 sequences; only one count was recorded for about 30% of them. Of the sample, less than 15% falls within the top ten clones. V is reduced by 7 bases and J by 5 bases, leaving a spacing of 10 bases between them. As encoded in the germline V gene, CDR1 is SGHAT while CDR2 is FQNNGV. The CDR3 spans 12 residues, from the cysteine through the phenylalanine. Just the 36-base CDR3 DNA is kept, in frame starting at base 1.

Sequencing was performed on PBMCs. The V and J segments used are TRBV11-2 and TRBJ2-3; the D gene is unclear. The receptor was isolated from a human donor in good health (CMV status not recorded). Some clones in this sample may be carry-over from other donors' samples. The bases read TGTGCCAGCACCCAAAGGAGAGATACGCAGTATTTT. Translation gives CASTQRRDTQYF.